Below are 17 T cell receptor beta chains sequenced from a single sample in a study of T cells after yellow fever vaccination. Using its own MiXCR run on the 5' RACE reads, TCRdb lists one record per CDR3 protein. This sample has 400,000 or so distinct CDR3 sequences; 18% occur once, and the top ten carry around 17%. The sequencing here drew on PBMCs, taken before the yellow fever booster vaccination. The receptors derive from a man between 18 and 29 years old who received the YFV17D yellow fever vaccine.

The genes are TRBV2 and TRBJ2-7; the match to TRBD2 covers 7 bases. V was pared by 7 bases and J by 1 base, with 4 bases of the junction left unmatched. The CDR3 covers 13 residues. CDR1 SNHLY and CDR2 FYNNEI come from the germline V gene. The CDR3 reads CASKDGGSYEQYV. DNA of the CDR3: TGTGCCAGCAAGGACGGGGGGTCCTACGAGCAGTACGTC.

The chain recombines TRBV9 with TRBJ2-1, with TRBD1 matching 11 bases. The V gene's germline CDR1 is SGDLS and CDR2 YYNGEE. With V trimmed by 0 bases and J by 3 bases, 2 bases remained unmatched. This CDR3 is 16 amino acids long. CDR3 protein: CASSVAGTGGYNEQFF. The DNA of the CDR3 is TGTGCCAGCAGCGTAGCAGGGACAGGGGGCTACAATGAGCAGTTCTTC. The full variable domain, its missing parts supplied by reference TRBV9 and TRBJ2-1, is DSGVTQTPKHLITATGQRVTLRCSPRSGDLSVYWYQQSLDQGLQFLIQYYNGEERAKGNILERFSAQQFPDLHSELNLSSLELGDSALYFCASSVAGTGGYNEQFFGPGTRLTVL.

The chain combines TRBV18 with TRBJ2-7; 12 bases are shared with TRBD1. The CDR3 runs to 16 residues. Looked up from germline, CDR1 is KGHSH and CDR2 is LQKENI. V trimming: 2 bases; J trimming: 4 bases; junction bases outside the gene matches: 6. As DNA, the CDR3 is TGTGCCAGCTCACCAGGACCGGGACAGGGGGCTTACGAGCAGTACTTC. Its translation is CASSPGPGQGAYEQYF.

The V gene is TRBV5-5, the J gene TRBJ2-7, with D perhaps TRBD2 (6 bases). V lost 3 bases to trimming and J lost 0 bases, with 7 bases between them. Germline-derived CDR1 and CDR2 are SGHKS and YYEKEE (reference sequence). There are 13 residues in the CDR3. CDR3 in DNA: TGTGCCAGCAGCTCGACTAGCTCCTACGAGCAGTACGTC. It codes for CASSSTSSYEQYV.

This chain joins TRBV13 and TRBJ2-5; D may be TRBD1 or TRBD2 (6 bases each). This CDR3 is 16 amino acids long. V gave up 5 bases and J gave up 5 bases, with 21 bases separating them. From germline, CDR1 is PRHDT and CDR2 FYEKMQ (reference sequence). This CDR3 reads CASSLRSTGARETQYF. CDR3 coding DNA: TGTGCCAGCAGCCTACGTAGTACGGGGGCGCGGGAGACCCAGTACTTC.

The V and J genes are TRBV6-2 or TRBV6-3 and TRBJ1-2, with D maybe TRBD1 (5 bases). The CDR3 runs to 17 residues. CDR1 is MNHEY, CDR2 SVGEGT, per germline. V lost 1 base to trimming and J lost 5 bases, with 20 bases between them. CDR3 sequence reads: CASSYYRPAAGLYGYTF. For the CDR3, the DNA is TGTGCCAGCAGTTACTACCGACCGGCGGCAGGGCTGTATGGCTACACCTTC.

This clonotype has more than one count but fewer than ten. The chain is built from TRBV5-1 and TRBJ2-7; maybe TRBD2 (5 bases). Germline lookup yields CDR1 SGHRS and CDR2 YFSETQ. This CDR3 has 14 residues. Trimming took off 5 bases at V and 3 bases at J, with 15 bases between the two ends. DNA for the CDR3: TGCGCCAGCAGTCCGTCTCCCGGGGACTACGAGCAGTACGTC. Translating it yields CASSPSPGDYEQYV.

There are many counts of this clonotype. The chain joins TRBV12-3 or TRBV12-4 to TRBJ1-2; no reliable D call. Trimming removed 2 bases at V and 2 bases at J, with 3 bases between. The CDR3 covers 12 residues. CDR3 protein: CASSLQNYGYTF. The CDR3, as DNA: TGTGCCAGCAGTTTACAAAACTATGGCTACACCTTC.

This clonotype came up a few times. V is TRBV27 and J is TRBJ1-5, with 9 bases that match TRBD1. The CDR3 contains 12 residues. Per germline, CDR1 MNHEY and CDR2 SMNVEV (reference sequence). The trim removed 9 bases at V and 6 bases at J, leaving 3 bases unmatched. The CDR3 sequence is CASRQGGQPQHF. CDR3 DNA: TGTGCCAGTAGACAGGGGGGTCAGCCCCAGCATTTT.

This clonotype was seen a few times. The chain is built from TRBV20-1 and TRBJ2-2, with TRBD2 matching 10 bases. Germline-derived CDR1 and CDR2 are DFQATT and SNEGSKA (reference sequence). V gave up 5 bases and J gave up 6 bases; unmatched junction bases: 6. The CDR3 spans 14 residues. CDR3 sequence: CSARAGGPAGELFF. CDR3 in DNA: TGCAGTGCTCGAGCGGGGGGGCCGGCCGGGGAGCTGTTTTTT.

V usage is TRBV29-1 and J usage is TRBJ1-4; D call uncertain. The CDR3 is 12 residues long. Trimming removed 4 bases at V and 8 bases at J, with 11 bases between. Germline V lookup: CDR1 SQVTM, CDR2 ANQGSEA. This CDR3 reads CSVGMIREKLFF. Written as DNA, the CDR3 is TGCAGCGTTGGAATGATTCGGGAAAAACTGTTTTTT.

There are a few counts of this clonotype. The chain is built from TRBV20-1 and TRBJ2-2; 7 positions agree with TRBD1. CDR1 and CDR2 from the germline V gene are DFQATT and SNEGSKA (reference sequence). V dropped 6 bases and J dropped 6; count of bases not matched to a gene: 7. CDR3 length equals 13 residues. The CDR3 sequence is CSAIQGTAGELFF. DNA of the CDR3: TGCAGTGCGATACAGGGGACGGCCGGGGAGCTGTTTTTT.

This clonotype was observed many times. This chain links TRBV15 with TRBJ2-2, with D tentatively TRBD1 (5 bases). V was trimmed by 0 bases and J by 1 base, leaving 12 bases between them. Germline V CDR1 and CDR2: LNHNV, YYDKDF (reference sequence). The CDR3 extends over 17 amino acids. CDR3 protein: CATSRDEDTQNTGELFF. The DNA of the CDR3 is TGTGCCACCAGCAGAGATGAGGACACCCAGAACACCGGGGAGCTGTTTTTT.

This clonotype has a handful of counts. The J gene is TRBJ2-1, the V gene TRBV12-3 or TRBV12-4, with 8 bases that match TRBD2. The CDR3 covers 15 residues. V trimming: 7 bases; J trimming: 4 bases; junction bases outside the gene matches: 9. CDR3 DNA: TGTGCCAGCACCTCCGGGAGGGGGGGTTACAATGAGCAGTTCTTC. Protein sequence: CASTSGRGGYNEQFF.

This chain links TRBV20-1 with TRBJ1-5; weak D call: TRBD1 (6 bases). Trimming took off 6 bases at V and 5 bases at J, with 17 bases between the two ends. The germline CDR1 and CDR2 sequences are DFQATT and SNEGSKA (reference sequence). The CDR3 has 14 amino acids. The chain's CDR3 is CSASTSTGHQPQHF. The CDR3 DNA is TGCAGTGCCAGTACTTCGACAGGTCATCAGCCCCAGCATTTT.

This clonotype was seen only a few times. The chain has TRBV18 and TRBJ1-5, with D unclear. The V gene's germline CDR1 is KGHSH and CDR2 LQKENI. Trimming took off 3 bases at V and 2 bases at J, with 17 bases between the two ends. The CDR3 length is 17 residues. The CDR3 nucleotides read TGTGCCAGCTCACCTCCAAACTACGGGAGGGGCAATCAGCCCCAGCATTTT. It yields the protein CASSPPNYGRGNQPQHF.

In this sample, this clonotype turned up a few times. This CDR3 is CASSLDSHEQFF. In nucleotides, the CDR3 is TGTGCCAGCAGCCTCGACAGCCATGAGCAGTTCTTC. J is TRBJ2-1 and V is TRBV12-3 or TRBV12-4; TRBD1 is a possible D gene (5 bases). V gave up 6 bases and J gave up 8 bases, with 11 bases separating them. CDR3 length equals 12 residues.